This is a list of T cell receptor beta chains from one sample in a study of beta chain features in type 1 diabetes. Profiling relied on immunoSEQ multiplex PCR, and the TCRdb table lists in-frame clones only, not all of them. In the table there are more than 350,000 clones, about an eighth of which are singletons. The source material was naive CD4+ T cells from blood. The receptors were sampled from a woman aged 18-29 years in good health. The CDR3 runs from the conserved cysteine through the conserved F or W. Each record gives: D gene, V gene, J gene, clone size, CDR3 DNA, CDR3 protein. A D gene is named only where the DNA matches it firmly. Not every row has a clone size; where given, it reads once, few, many or a size class.

d_call: -
v_call: TRBV6-1
j_call: TRBJ2-1
clone_size: few
cdr3_nt: TGTGCCAGCAGGGGCTCTAGCTCCTACAATGAGCAGTTCTTC
cdr3_aa: CASRGSSSYNEQFF

d_call: -
v_call: TRBV18
j_call: TRBJ2-5
clone_size: few
cdr3_nt: TGTGCCAGCTCACCACCGCACAGGGCAGCAGAGACCCAGTACTTC
cdr3_aa: CASSPPHRAAETQYF

d_call: -
v_call: TRBV7-9
j_call: TRBJ2-1
clone_size: few
cdr3_nt: TGTGCCAGCAGCTTCCTACAGGGCTCCTACAATGAGCAGTTCTTC
cdr3_aa: CASSFLQGSYNEQFF

d_call: -
v_call: TRBV7-2
j_call: TRBJ2-1
clone_size: few
cdr3_nt: TGTGCCAGCAGCTCCCAAATGGGGGTCTTAGACAATGAGCAGTTCTTC
cdr3_aa: CASSSQMGVLDNEQFF

d_call: TRBD2
v_call: TRBV7-2
j_call: TRBJ2-1
clone_size: -
cdr3_nt: TGTGCCAGCAGCCCACTAGCGGACTCCTACAATGAGCAGTTCTTC
cdr3_aa: CASSPLADSYNEQFF

d_call: TRBD1
v_call: TRBV5-1
j_call: TRBJ2-5
clone_size: few
cdr3_nt: TGCGCCAGCAGGGCAACAGGGGGGATCGGAGAGACCCAGTACTTC
cdr3_aa: CASRATGGIGETQYF

d_call: TRBD2
v_call: TRBV9
j_call: TRBJ2-3
clone_size: many
cdr3_nt: TGTGCCAGTGGCGACGGTAGCGGGGCAAGCACAGATACGCAGTATTTT
cdr3_aa: CASGDGSGASTDTQYF

d_call: -
v_call: TRBV20-1
j_call: TRBJ1-4
clone_size: -
cdr3_nt: TGCAGTGCTTTGAAGATTGAAAAACTGTTTTTT
cdr3_aa: CSALKIEKLFF

d_call: TRBD1
v_call: TRBV27
j_call: TRBJ2-3
clone_size: -
cdr3_nt: TGTGCCAACGATTACAGGGGATTAGATACGCAGTATTTT
cdr3_aa: CANDYRGLDTQYF

d_call: -
v_call: TRBV2
j_call: TRBJ2-4
clone_size: -
cdr3_nt: TGTGCCAGCAGTGAATCGGGGACCAAAAACATTCAGTACTTC
cdr3_aa: CASSESGTKNIQYF

d_call: -
v_call: TRBV7-6
j_call: TRBJ2-5
clone_size: -
cdr3_nt: TGTGCCAGCAGCTTAGTAGGGTTCCTAAGGGCAGGGAAAGAGACCCAGTACTTC
cdr3_aa: CASSLVGFLRAGKETQYF

d_call: -
v_call: TRBV5-1
j_call: TRBJ2-6
clone_size: -
cdr3_nt: TGCGCCAGCAGCTTGGATCGGTTTGAGGCTGGGGCCAACGTCCTGACTTTC
cdr3_aa: CASSLDRFEAGANVLTF

d_call: -
v_call: TRBV19
j_call: TRBJ2-3
clone_size: few
cdr3_nt: TGTGCCAGTAGAGACAGGCGACGGACAGATACGCAGTATTTT
cdr3_aa: CASRDRRRTDTQYF

d_call: -
v_call: TRBV11-2
j_call: TRBJ2-3
clone_size: few
cdr3_nt: TGTGCCAGCAGCTCCCGAGGCGGACCATCTAGCACAGATACGCAGTATTTT
cdr3_aa: CASSSRGGPSSTDTQYF

d_call: TRBD1
v_call: TRBV30
j_call: TRBJ1-2
clone_size: many
cdr3_nt: TGTGCCTGGAGTGGGACAGGCCCTGGCTACACCTTC
cdr3_aa: CAWSGTGPGYTF

d_call: -
v_call: TRBV7-9
j_call: TRBJ1-1
clone_size: -
cdr3_nt: TGTGCCAGCAATGTGGCGAACACTGAAGCTTTCTTT
cdr3_aa: CASNVANTEAFF

d_call: -
v_call: TRBV4-3
j_call: TRBJ1-2
clone_size: -
cdr3_nt: TGCGCCAGCAGCCAAACCCCCGGCAGGGTGTATAACACCTTC
cdr3_aa: CASSQTPGRVYNTF

d_call: -
v_call: TRBV11-3
j_call: TRBJ1-1
clone_size: few
cdr3_nt: TGTGCCAGCAGGCACAGGAACACTGAAGCTTTCTTT
cdr3_aa: CASRHRNTEAFF

d_call: -
v_call: TRBV18
j_call: TRBJ2-5
clone_size: few
cdr3_nt: TGTGCCAGCTCACCCGGACAACAAGAGACCCAGTACTTC
cdr3_aa: CASSPGQQETQYF

d_call: -
v_call: TRBV7-3
j_call: TRBJ2-5
clone_size: -
cdr3_nt: TGTGCCAGCAGCTTATACCCGGGGGATCGGGGAAAAGAGACCCAGTACTTC
cdr3_aa: CASSLYPGDRGKETQYF

d_call: TRBD2
v_call: TRBV5-1
j_call: TRBJ2-2
clone_size: -
cdr3_nt: TGCGCCACCTCGACTAGCGCTGCGAACACCGGGGAGCTGTTTTTT
cdr3_aa: CATSTSAANTGELFF

d_call: -
v_call: TRBV5-6
j_call: TRBJ2-6
clone_size: -
cdr3_nt: TGTGCCAGCAGCAGGGGACACCCCTCTGGGGTCAACGTCCTGACTTTC
cdr3_aa: CASSRGHPSGVNVLTF

d_call: -
v_call: TRBV7-9
j_call: TRBJ2-6
clone_size: few
cdr3_nt: TGTGCCAGCACCTCCGTGGTTCTATCTGGGGCCAACGTCCTGACTTTC
cdr3_aa: CASTSVVLSGANVLTF

d_call: TRBD1
v_call: TRBV5-6
j_call: TRBJ2-5
clone_size: -
cdr3_nt: TGTGCCAGCAGCGAGACAGGGGGCGAGCAAGAGACCCAGTACTTC
cdr3_aa: CASSETGGEQETQYF

d_call: -
v_call: TRBV29-1
j_call: TRBJ1-2
clone_size: many
cdr3_nt: TGCAGCGTTGAAGGGGCCAGCTTTTCTGGCTACACCTTC
cdr3_aa: CSVEGASFSGYTF

d_call: -
v_call: TRBV10-3
j_call: TRBJ2-3
clone_size: few
cdr3_nt: TGTGCCATCAGTGATAGGGGTCTCACCACAGATACGCAGTATTTT
cdr3_aa: CAISDRGLTTDTQYF

d_call: TRBD1
v_call: TRBV5-4
j_call: TRBJ1-4
clone_size: -
cdr3_nt: TGTGCCAGCAGCCCGAGACAGGGAGGAGGTGAAAAACTGTTTTTT
cdr3_aa: CASSPRQGGGEKLFF

d_call: -
v_call: TRBV4-1
j_call: TRBJ2-3
clone_size: few
cdr3_nt: TGCGCCAGCAGCCAAGATCCAGGGTCAGATACGCAGTATTTT
cdr3_aa: CASSQDPGSDTQYF

d_call: -
v_call: TRBV4-3
j_call: TRBJ2-1
clone_size: few
cdr3_nt: TGCGCCAGCAGCCAAAGATATCCGGTTCTCTACAATGAGCAGTTCTTC
cdr3_aa: CASSQRYPVLYNEQFF

d_call: TRBD1
v_call: TRBV4-2
j_call: TRBJ1-4
clone_size: -
cdr3_nt: TGTGCCAGCAGCCCCAGGATGGCGGGACAGTTGTTTTTT
cdr3_aa: CASSPRMAGQLFF

d_call: -
v_call: TRBV18
j_call: TRBJ1-2
clone_size: few
cdr3_nt: TGTGCCAGCTCACCGGTGGTGGACCACTATGGCTACACCTTC
cdr3_aa: CASSPVVDHYGYTF

d_call: -
v_call: TRBV7-2
j_call: TRBJ1-1
clone_size: -
cdr3_nt: TGTGCCAGCAGCTTAGCGGGGACTGAAGCTTTCTTT
cdr3_aa: CASSLAGTEAFF

d_call: -
v_call: TRBV30
j_call: TRBJ2-1
clone_size: -
cdr3_nt: TGTGCCTGGGCGAACAGAGATCAGCAGTTCTTC
cdr3_aa: CAWANRDQQFF

d_call: -
v_call: TRBV19
j_call: TRBJ1-2
clone_size: few
cdr3_nt: TGTGCCAGTAGTACAACAGCTAACTATGGCTACACCTTC
cdr3_aa: CASSTTANYGYTF

d_call: -
v_call: TRBV5-1
j_call: TRBJ1-1
clone_size: -
cdr3_nt: TGCGCCAGCAGCTCAACAGCTATGAACACTGAAGCTTTCTTT
cdr3_aa: CASSSTAMNTEAFF

d_call: -
v_call: TRBV11-3
j_call: TRBJ1-4
clone_size: few
cdr3_nt: TGTGCCAGCAGCTTATTGGGAAAACTGTTTTTT
cdr3_aa: CASSLLGKLFF

d_call: -
v_call: TRBV7-8
j_call: TRBJ2-5
clone_size: -
cdr3_nt: TGTGCCAGCAGCTCCCAGCGCCACGGGTGGGAGACCCAGTACTTC
cdr3_aa: CASSSQRHGWETQYF

d_call: -
v_call: TRBV30
j_call: TRBJ1-5
clone_size: many
cdr3_nt: TGTGCCTGGGGCTGGCAGGGCGATCAGCCCCAGCATTTT
cdr3_aa: CAWGWQGDQPQHF

d_call: TRBD1
v_call: TRBV7-9
j_call: TRBJ2-3
clone_size: few
cdr3_nt: TGTGCCAGCAGCCCCGGACAGGCTCCTAGCACAGATACGCAGTATTTT
cdr3_aa: CASSPGQAPSTDTQYF

d_call: -
v_call: TRBV7-2
j_call: TRBJ1-2
clone_size: -
cdr3_nt: TGTGCCAGCAGCCACCCCTCCGAGGGAGGGTATGGCTACACCTTC
cdr3_aa: CASSHPSEGGYGYTF

d_call: -
v_call: TRBV4-1
j_call: TRBJ1-6
clone_size: -
cdr3_nt: TGCGCCAGCAGCCAAGAACGGGTGTCACCCCTCCACTTT
cdr3_aa: CASSQERVSPLHF

d_call: -
v_call: TRBV29-1
j_call: TRBJ1-5
clone_size: few
cdr3_nt: TGCAGCGTTGAGGAGTGGGTCGGGCAGCCCCAGCATTTT
cdr3_aa: CSVEEWVGQPQHF

d_call: TRBD2
v_call: TRBV2
j_call: TRBJ2-1
clone_size: few
cdr3_nt: TGTGCCATCTCCGGGACTAGCGGAGGGCGCTCCTACAATGAGCAGTTCTTC
cdr3_aa: CAISGTSGGRSYNEQFF

d_call: -
v_call: TRBV27
j_call: TRBJ2-5
clone_size: -
cdr3_nt: TGTGCCAGCGTATCCGTTCGACGAGGAGAGACCCAGTACTTC
cdr3_aa: CASVSVRRGETQYF

d_call: -
v_call: TRBV9
j_call: TRBJ1-4
clone_size: -
cdr3_nt: TGTGCCAGCAGCGTGACAGTGACTAATGAAAAACTGTTTTTT
cdr3_aa: CASSVTVTNEKLFF

d_call: -
v_call: TRBV27
j_call: TRBJ2-4
clone_size: few
cdr3_nt: TGTGCCAGCATGGTTCGTACCAGACTAGCCAAAAACATTCAGTACTTC
cdr3_aa: CASMVRTRLAKNIQYF

d_call: -
v_call: TRBV5-1
j_call: TRBJ2-5
clone_size: -
cdr3_nt: TGCGCCAGCAGCTTCCCCCAGGGAGGCCAAGAGACCCAGTACTTC
cdr3_aa: CASSFPQGGQETQYF

d_call: -
v_call: TRBV20-1
j_call: TRBJ2-1
clone_size: -
cdr3_nt: TGCAGTGTCCAGAGGAACAATGAGCAGTTCTTC
cdr3_aa: CSVQRNNEQFF

d_call: TRBD2
v_call: TRBV27
j_call: TRBJ2-7
clone_size: -
cdr3_nt: TGTGCCAGCAGTTTCTGGAAGCGGGAGCTCGACGAGCAGTACTTC
cdr3_aa: CASSFWKRELDEQYF

d_call: -
v_call: TRBV30
j_call: TRBJ1-1
clone_size: few
cdr3_nt: TGTGCCTGGAGTGTATGGGGTACGGACACTGAAGCTTTCTTT
cdr3_aa: CAWSVWGTDTEAFF

d_call: -
v_call: TRBV5-1
j_call: TRBJ2-7
clone_size: -
cdr3_nt: TGCGCCAGCAGCAAGGACGGAAGTTCCTACGAGCAGTACTTC
cdr3_aa: CASSKDGSSYEQYF

d_call: TRBD1
v_call: TRBV2
j_call: TRBJ1-4
clone_size: -
cdr3_nt: TGTGCCAGCAGTGTGCCGATGACAGGGATTAATGAAAAACTGTTTTTT
cdr3_aa: CASSVPMTGINEKLFF

d_call: -
v_call: TRBV29-1
j_call: TRBJ2-1
clone_size: few
cdr3_nt: TGCAGCGTTGAAAATCCGTTAAAAGGCTCCTACAATGAGCAGTTCTTC
cdr3_aa: CSVENPLKGSYNEQFF

d_call: -
v_call: TRBV5-1
j_call: TRBJ2-7
clone_size: few
cdr3_nt: TGCGCCAGCAGCCGGGGATTCTACGAGCAGTACTTC
cdr3_aa: CASSRGFYEQYF

d_call: TRBD2
v_call: TRBV9
j_call: TRBJ2-3
clone_size: few
cdr3_nt: TGTGCCAGCAACTTAGCGGGGCGTACAGATACGCAGTATTTT
cdr3_aa: CASNLAGRTDTQYF

d_call: -
v_call: TRBV14
j_call: TRBJ2-7
clone_size: few
cdr3_nt: TGTGCCAGCAGCCAGGTAGCCTACGAGCAGTACTTC
cdr3_aa: CASSQVAYEQYF

d_call: -
v_call: TRBV29-1
j_call: TRBJ1-2
clone_size: few
cdr3_nt: TGCAGCGTTGTCCCAGCCCTTAACTATGGCTACACCTTC
cdr3_aa: CSVVPALNYGYTF

d_call: -
v_call: TRBV15
j_call: TRBJ1-6
clone_size: -
cdr3_nt: TGTGCCACCAGCATAAGCAGGGGCGGATCACCCCTCCACTTT
cdr3_aa: CATSISRGGSPLHF